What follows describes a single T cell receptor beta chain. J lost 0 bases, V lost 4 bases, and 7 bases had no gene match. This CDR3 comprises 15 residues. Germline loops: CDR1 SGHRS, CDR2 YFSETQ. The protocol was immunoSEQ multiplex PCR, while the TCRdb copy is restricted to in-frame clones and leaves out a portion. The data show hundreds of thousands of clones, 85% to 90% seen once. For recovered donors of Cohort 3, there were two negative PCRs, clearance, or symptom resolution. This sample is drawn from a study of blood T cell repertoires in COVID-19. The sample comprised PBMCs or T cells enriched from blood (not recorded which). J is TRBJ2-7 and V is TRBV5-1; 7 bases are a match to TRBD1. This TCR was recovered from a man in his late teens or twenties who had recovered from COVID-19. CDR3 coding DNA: TGCGCCAGCAGCCCCAGACAGGGTAGCTCCTACGAGCAGTACTTC. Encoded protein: CASSPRQGSSYEQYF.